Listed here are 2 T cell receptor beta chains from one sample, sequenced in a study of vaccination and CD4 T cells after COVID-19. Oncomine TCR Beta short-read sequencing was applied to DNA from cultured CD4+ T cells. From the PCR reads, TCRdb called clonotypes with MiXCR, one entry per CDR3 protein. The sample shows some 13,000 distinct CDR3 sequences, 50% to 65% of them seen only once. Their cognate antigens are unknown. The treatment is: approximately 10-day PBMC culture with coronavirus spike peptide pools or control peptides (ViraFEST assay). Source material: CD4+ T cells from blood, cultured in vitro. These TCRs come from a human donor who had recovered from COVID-19.

In the case of this clonotype: The junction shows a germline mismatch at one end, possibly a read error. The chain links TRBV7-8 to TRBJ1-5; TRBD1 is a possible D gene (5 bases). The germline gives CDR1 SGHVS, CDR2 FQNEAQ. The CDR3 contains 13 residues. The CDR3 nucleotides read TGTGACAGCAGCTTAGGGGTCGATCGGCCCCAGCATTTT. It specifies CDSSLGVDRPQHF. Drawing the rest from reference TRBV7-8 and TRBJ1-5, the complete variable domain is GAGVSQSPRYKVAKRGQDVALRCDPISGHVSLFWYQQALGQGPEFLTYFQNEAQLDKSGLPSDRFFAERPEGSVSTLKIQRTQQEDSAVYLCDSSLGVDRPQHFGDGTRLSIL.

The genes are TRBV4-2 and TRBJ2-3, with D maybe TRBD2 (6 bases). This CDR3 comprises 15 residues. Trimming removed 3 bases at V and 7 bases at J, with 17 bases between. CDR1 LGHNA and CDR2 YNFKEQ come from the germline V gene. The CDR3 here is CASSQLSGTFNTQYF. CDR3 sequence (DNA): TGTGCCAGCAGCCAGTTGTCCGGGACTTTCAATACGCAGTATTTT.